Sequencing of this T cell receptor (beta chain) was carried out in a study of blood T cell repertoires in COVID-19. Deletions cut 7 bases from V and 4 bases from J, with 13 bases between. The CDR3 spans 13 residues. Per the germline V gene, CDR1 is SGHTA and CDR2 is FQGTGA. Repertoires were generated with immunoSEQ multiplex PCR, while TCRdb's copy carries only in-frame clones and drops some. The sample consists of around 450,000 clones, about 85% of them appearing once. This TCR came from a woman aged 18-35 years with acute COVID-19. The sequenced sample consisted of PBMCs or T cells enriched from blood (not recorded which). This rearrangement joins TRBV7-3 to TRBJ1-1; D is uncertain. The CDR3 sequence is CASTPGQSTEAFF. CDR3 nucleotides: TGTGCCAGCACCCCGGGTCAGTCCACTGAAGCTTTCTTT.